This entry describes one TCR beta chain. This record comes from a study of T cells after somatic rescue of genetic block. The table came from immunoSEQ multiplex PCR; TCRdb's copy has only in-frame clones and leaves some out. The sample consists of 70,000 to 95,000 clones, approximately 90% of them appearing once. Germline assignment: CDR1 SNHLY and CDR2 FYNNEI. The V gene end was trimmed by 10 bases and the J gene end by 2 bases; junction bases not matched to a gene: 12. The CDR3 runs 15 residues. Sequencing used peripheral blood mononuclear cells (PBMCs). This rearrangement joins TRBV2 to TRBJ2-3; 7 bases match TRBD1. The clonotype comes from a woman aged 18-29 years. The CDR3 sequence is CAKASGQPHTDTQYF. CDR3 bases: TGTGCCAAAGCGTCGGGACAGCCCCACACAGATACGCAGTATTTT. Drawing the rest from reference TRBV2 and TRBJ2-3, the complete variable domain is EPEVTQTPSHQVTQMGQEVILRCVPISNHLYFYWYRQILGQKVEFLVSFYNNEISEKSEIFDDQFSVERPDGSNFTLKIRSTKLEDSAMYFCAKASGQPHTDTQYFGPGTRLTVL.